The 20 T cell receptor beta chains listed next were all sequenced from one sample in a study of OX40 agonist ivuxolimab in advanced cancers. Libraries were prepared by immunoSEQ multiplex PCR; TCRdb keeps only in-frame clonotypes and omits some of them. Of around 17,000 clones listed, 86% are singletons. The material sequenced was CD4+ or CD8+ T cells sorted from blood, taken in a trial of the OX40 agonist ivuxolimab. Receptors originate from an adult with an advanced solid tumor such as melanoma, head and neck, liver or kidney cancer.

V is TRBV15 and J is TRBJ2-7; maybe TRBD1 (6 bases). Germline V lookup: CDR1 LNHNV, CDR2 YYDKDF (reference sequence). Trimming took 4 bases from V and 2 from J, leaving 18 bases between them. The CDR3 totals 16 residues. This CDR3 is CATSMPTGFNPYEQYF. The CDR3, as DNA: TGTGCCACCAGCATGCCTACAGGGTTTAACCCCTACGAGCAGTACTTC. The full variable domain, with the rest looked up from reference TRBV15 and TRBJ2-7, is DAMVIQNPRYQVTQFGKPVTLSCSQTLNHNVMYWYQQKSSQAPKLLFHYYDKDFNNEADTPDNFQSRRPNTSFCFLDIRSPGLGDTAMYLCATSMPTGFNPYEQYFGPGTRLTVT.

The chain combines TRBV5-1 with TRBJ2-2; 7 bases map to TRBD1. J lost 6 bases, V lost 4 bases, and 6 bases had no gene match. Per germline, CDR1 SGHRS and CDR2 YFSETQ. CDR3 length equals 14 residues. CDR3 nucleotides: TGCGCCAGCAGCCCGCCTACAGGGGCCGGGGAGCTGTTTTTT. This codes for CASSPPTGAGELFF.

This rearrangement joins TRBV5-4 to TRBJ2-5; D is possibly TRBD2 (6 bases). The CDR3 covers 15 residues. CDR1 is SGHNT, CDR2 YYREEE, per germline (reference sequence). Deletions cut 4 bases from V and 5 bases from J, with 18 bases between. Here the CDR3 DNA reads TGTGCCAGCAGCATCGGTGCAGGGAGGACGGAGACCCAGTACTTC. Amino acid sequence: CASSIGAGRTETQYF.

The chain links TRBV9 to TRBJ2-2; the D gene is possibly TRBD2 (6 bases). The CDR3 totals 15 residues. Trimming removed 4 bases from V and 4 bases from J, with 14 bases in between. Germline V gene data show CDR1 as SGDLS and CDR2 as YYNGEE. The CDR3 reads CASSLGGSGTGELFF. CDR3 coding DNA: TGTGCCAGCAGCCTCGGAGGGTCAGGCACCGGGGAGCTGTTTTTT.

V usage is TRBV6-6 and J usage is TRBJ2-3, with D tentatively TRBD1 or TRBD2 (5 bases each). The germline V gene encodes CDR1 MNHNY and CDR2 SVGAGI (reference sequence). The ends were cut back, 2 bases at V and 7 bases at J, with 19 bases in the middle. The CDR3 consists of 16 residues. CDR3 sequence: CASSYQGQMGEYTQYF. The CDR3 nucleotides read TGTGCCAGCAGTTACCAGGGTCAAATGGGGGAGTATACGCAGTATTTT.

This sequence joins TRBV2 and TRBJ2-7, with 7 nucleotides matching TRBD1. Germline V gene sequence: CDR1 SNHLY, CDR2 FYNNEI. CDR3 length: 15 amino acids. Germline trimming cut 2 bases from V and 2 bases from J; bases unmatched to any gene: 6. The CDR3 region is CASSEQDRPTYEQYF. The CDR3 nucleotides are TGTGCCAGCAGTGAACAGGACAGGCCCACCTACGAGCAGTACTTC.

The CDR3 is CASSPTGTGTYEQYF. The CDR3 nucleotides read TGTGCCAGCAGTCCTACCGGGACAGGGACGTACGAGCAGTACTTC. The chain joins TRBV28 to TRBJ2-7, with 9 nucleotides matching TRBD1. Germline CDR1 is MDHEN and CDR2 is SYDVKM. The CDR3 length is 15 residues. The V gene end was trimmed by 5 bases and the J gene end by 4 bases; junction bases not matched to a gene: 9.

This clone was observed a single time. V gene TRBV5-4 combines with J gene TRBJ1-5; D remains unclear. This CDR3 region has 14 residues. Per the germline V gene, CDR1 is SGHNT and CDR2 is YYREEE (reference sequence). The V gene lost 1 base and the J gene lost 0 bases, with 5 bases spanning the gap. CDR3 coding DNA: TGTGCCAGCAGCTTGTATAATAGCAATCAGCCCCAGCATTTT. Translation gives CASSLYNSNQPQHF.

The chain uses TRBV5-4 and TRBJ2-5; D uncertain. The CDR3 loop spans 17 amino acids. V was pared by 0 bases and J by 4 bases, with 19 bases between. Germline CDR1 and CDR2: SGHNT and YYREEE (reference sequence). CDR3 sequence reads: CASSLDPAQHRRETQYF. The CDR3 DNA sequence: TGTGCCAGCAGCTTGGACCCGGCACAGCATAGAAGAGAGACCCAGTACTTC.

Here the CDR3 DNA reads TGTGCCAGCAGTGAAGGGTCTAGCGGGAGCATCGGAACAGATACGCAGTATTTT. This encodes CASSEGSSGSIGTDTQYF. The V call is TRBV2, the J call TRBJ2-3; TRBD2 matches 10 bases. The V segment lost 1 base and the J segment 3 bases; nucleotides outside the gene matches: 10. The CDR3 contains 18 residues. Germline values: CDR1 SNHLY, CDR2 FYNNEI.

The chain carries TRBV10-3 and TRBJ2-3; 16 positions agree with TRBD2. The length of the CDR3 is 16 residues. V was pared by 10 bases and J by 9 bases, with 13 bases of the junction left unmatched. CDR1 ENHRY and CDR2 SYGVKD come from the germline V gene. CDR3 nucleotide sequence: TGTGCCACCTCCGGGACTAGCGGGAGGGCCGCCGGAACGCAGTATTTT. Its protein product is CATSGTSGRAAGTQYF.

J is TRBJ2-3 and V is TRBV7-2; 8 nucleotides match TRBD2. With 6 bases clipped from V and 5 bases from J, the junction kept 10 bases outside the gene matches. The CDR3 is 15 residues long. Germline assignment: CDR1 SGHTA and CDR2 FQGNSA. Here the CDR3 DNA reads TGTGCCAGCAGATTTACTAGCGGACCACGAGATACGCAGTATTTT. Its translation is CASRFTSGPRDTQYF.

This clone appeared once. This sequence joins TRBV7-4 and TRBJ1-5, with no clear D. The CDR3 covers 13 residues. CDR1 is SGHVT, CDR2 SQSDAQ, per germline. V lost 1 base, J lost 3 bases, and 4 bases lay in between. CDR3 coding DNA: TGTGCCAGCAGCTTAGGAGACAATCAGCCCCAGCATTTT. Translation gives CASSLGDNQPQHF. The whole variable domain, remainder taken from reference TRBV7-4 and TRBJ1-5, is GAGVSQSPRYKVAKRGRDVALRCDSISGHVTLYWYRQTLGQGSEVLTYSQSDAQRDKSGRPSGRFSAERPERSVSTLKIQRTEQGDSAVYLCASSLGDNQPQHFGDGTRLSIL.

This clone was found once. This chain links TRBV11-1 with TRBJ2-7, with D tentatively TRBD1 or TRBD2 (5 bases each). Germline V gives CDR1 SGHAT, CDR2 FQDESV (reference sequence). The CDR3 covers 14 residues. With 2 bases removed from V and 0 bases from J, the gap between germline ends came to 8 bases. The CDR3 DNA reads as TGTGCCAGCAGCTTAACTAGGGGCTCCTACGAGCAGTACTTC. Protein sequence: CASSLTRGSYEQYF.

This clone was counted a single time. Written as DNA, the CDR3 is TGTGCCAGCAGCTTGGCGGCCGGACTAGCGGATGGGGGGGAGACCCAGTACTTC. It yields the protein CASSLAAGLADGGETQYF. The chain is built from TRBV11-2 and TRBJ2-5; TRBD2 agrees at 10 bases. This CDR3 contains 18 residues. V dropped 3 bases and J dropped 5; count of bases not matched to a gene: 15. Germline loops: CDR1 SGHAT, CDR2 FQNNGV.

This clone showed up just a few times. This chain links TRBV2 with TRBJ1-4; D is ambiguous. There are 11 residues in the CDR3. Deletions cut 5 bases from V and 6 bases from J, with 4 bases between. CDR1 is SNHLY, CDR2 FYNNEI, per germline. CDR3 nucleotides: TGTGCCAGCAGTCCAGATGAAAAACTGTTTTTT. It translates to CASSPDEKLFF.

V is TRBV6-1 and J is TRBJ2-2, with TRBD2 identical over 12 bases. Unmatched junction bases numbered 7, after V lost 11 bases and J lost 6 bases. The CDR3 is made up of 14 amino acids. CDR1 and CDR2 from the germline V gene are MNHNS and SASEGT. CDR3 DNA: TGTGCCGTCCGGGGGACTAGCGGGTCCGGGGAGCTGTTTTTT. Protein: CAVRGTSGSGELFF.

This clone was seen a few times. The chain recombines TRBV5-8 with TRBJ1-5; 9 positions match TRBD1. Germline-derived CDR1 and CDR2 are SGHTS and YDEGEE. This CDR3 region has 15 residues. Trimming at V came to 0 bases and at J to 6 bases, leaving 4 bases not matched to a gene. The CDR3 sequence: CASSLGQGEVQPQHF. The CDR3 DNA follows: TGTGCCAGCAGCTTGGGACAGGGGGAAGTTCAGCCCCAGCATTTT.

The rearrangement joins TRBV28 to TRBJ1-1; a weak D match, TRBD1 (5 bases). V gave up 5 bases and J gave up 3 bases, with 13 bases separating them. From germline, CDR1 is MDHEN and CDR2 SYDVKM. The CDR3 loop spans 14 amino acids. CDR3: CASSVPGGYTEAFF. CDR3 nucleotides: TGTGCCAGCAGTGTCCCGGGGGGATACACTGAAGCTTTCTTT.

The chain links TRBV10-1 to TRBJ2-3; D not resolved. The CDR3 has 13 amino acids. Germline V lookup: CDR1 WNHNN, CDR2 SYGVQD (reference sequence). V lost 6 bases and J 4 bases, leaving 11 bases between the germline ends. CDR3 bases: TGCGCCAGCAGCGTTTTAGTAGCAGATACGCAGTATTTT. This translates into CASSVLVADTQYF.